Listed below are T cell receptor beta chains from one sample, sequenced in a study of cytomegalovirus exposure and HLA in healthy donors. Profiling relied on immunoSEQ multiplex PCR, and the TCRdb table lists in-frame clones only, not all of them. The sample yields about 60,000 clones, just under 95% seen once. Sequenced material: PBMCs. The receptors here all came from a woman younger than 30 in good health and CMV-seropositive. CDR3s include the opening cysteine and the closing phenylalanine or tryptophan. D genes are given only for firm matches. For some rows the clone size is stated as once, few or many, or as a class when expanded; others skip it.

j_gene: TRBJ1-5
abundance: NA
len: 17
v_gene: TRBV6-1
d_gene: TRBD1
CDR3nt: TGTGCCAGCAGTGTCATACGGGACAGGGGTCGCAATCAGCCCCAGCATTTT
CDR3aa: CASSVIRDRGRNQPQHF

j_gene: TRBJ2-5
abundance: NA
len: 13
v_gene: TRBV2
d_gene: TRBD2
CDR3nt: TGTGCCAGCAGTGAGGAGGCGGGGGGGACCCAGTACTTC
CDR3aa: CASSEEAGGTQYF

j_gene: TRBJ2-2
abundance: NA
len: 15
v_gene: TRBV28
d_gene: TRBD2
CDR3nt: TGTGCCAGCAGTTTGAGCGGGAGCCCAACCGGGGAGCTGTTTTTT
CDR3aa: CASSLSGSPTGELFF

j_gene: TRBJ2-4
abundance: once
len: 14
v_gene: TRBV6-6
d_gene: NA
CDR3nt: TGTGCCAGCACCCCGGAGCCGGCCAAAAACATTCAGTACTTC
CDR3aa: CASTPEPAKNIQYF

j_gene: TRBJ2-3
abundance: NA
len: 12
v_gene: TRBV30
d_gene: NA
CDR3nt: TGTGCCTGGAGTGTACAAGCGGATACGCAGTATTTT
CDR3aa: CAWSVQADTQYF

j_gene: TRBJ2-1
abundance: NA
len: 14
v_gene: TRBV7-9
d_gene: NA
CDR3nt: TGTGCCAGCAGCTTAGTCAGGTCGATGAATGAGCAGTTCTTC
CDR3aa: CASSLVRSMNEQFF

j_gene: TRBJ2-4
abundance: NA
len: 15
v_gene: TRBV7-8
d_gene: NA
CDR3nt: TGTGCCAGCAGCTTATCCCCGGGAGCCAAAAACATTCAGTACTTC
CDR3aa: CASSLSPGAKNIQYF

j_gene: TRBJ2-3
abundance: NA
len: 14
v_gene: TRBV28
d_gene: TRBD2
CDR3nt: TGTGCCAGCACTCTACCGGGGGGTTCAGATACGCAGTATTTT
CDR3aa: CASTLPGGSDTQYF

j_gene: TRBJ2-7
abundance: NA
len: 15
v_gene: TRBV7-2
d_gene: TRBD2
CDR3nt: TGTGCCAGCCAAAAAGGACATGGGGGGGCCTACGAGCAGTACTTC
CDR3aa: CASQKGHGGAYEQYF

j_gene: TRBJ2-6
abundance: NA
len: 15
v_gene: TRBV5-4
d_gene: TRBD1
CDR3nt: TGTGCCAGCAGCCCAGGGGGCCGTGGGGCCAACGTCCTGACTTTC
CDR3aa: CASSPGGRGANVLTF

j_gene: TRBJ2-5
abundance: NA
len: 16
v_gene: TRBV28
d_gene: TRBD2
CDR3nt: TGTGCCAGCAGATTCACTAGCGGGAGTCTCCTAGAGACCCAGTACTTC
CDR3aa: CASRFTSGSLLETQYF

j_gene: TRBJ1-1
abundance: NA
len: 12
v_gene: TRBV4-2
d_gene: NA
CDR3nt: TGTGCCACCTCCCAGGGGAGCACTGAAGCTTTCTTT
CDR3aa: CATSQGSTEAFF

j_gene: TRBJ1-2
abundance: NA
len: 15
v_gene: TRBV6-1
d_gene: TRBD1
CDR3nt: TGTGCCAGCAGTGTTTCAGGGACAGGGTTTTATGGCTACACCTTC
CDR3aa: CASSVSGTGFYGYTF

j_gene: TRBJ2-1
abundance: NA
len: 16
v_gene: TRBV6-4
d_gene: TRBD1
CDR3nt: TGTGCCAGCAGCCCCCTTTTGACAGGGGCCTACAATGAGCAGTTCTTC
CDR3aa: CASSPLLTGAYNEQFF

j_gene: TRBJ2-2
abundance: NA
len: 15
v_gene: TRBV7-7
d_gene: NA
CDR3nt: TGTGCCAGCAGCCGACGGACAGATAACACCGGGGAGCTGTTTTTT
CDR3aa: CASSRRTDNTGELFF

j_gene: TRBJ1-1
abundance: NA
len: 11
v_gene: TRBV19
d_gene: NA
CDR3nt: TGTGCCAGCCGCCAGAGGACTGAAGCTTTCTTT
CDR3aa: CASRQRTEAFF

j_gene: TRBJ2-7
abundance: once
len: 16
v_gene: TRBV5-4
d_gene: TRBD2
CDR3nt: TGTGCCAGCACACCATACCGTACTAGCGGGACCTACGAGCAGTACTTC
CDR3aa: CASTPYRTSGTYEQYF

j_gene: TRBJ2-7
abundance: NA
len: 15
v_gene: TRBV13
d_gene: NA
CDR3nt: TGTGCCAGCAGCCTGGCGGGGGCGGGATGGAACGAGCAGTACTTC
CDR3aa: CASSLAGAGWNEQYF

j_gene: TRBJ2-4
abundance: NA
len: 17
v_gene: TRBV6-1
d_gene: NA
CDR3nt: TGTGCCAGCAGTGAAGGTCGGAACTACGTAGCCAAAAACATTCAGTACTTC
CDR3aa: CASSEGRNYVAKNIQYF

j_gene: TRBJ1-1
abundance: NA
len: 14
v_gene: TRBV5-8
d_gene: NA
CDR3nt: TGTGCCAGCAGCTCCCGACAGGAAAACACTGAAGCTTTCTTT
CDR3aa: CASSSRQENTEAFF

j_gene: TRBJ1-6
abundance: NA
len: 14
v_gene: TRBV6-1
d_gene: NA
CDR3nt: TGTGCCAGCAGGGAGGTCAATAATAATTCACCCCTCCACTTT
CDR3aa: CASREVNNNSPLHF

j_gene: TRBJ1-1
abundance: NA
len: 12
v_gene: TRBV5-1
d_gene: NA
CDR3nt: TGCGCCAGCATGCGAGGTAACACTGAAGCTTTCTTT
CDR3aa: CASMRGNTEAFF

j_gene: TRBJ2-1
abundance: NA
len: 16
v_gene: TRBV2
d_gene: TRBD2
CDR3nt: TGTGCCAGCAGTGATTGGGCTAGCGGGCAAGACAATGAGCAGTTCTTC
CDR3aa: CASSDWASGQDNEQFF

j_gene: TRBJ2-1
abundance: once
len: 14
v_gene: TRBV9
d_gene: TRBD1
CDR3nt: TGTGCCAGCGGGACAGAAGTTGGGCGGGATGAGCAGTTCTTC
CDR3aa: CASGTEVGRDEQFF

j_gene: TRBJ1-5
abundance: few
len: 13
v_gene: TRBV5-1
d_gene: NA
CDR3nt: TGCGCCAGCAGCGTGTCGGGGGATCAGCCCCAGCATTTT
CDR3aa: CASSVSGDQPQHF

j_gene: TRBJ2-3
abundance: NA
len: 14
v_gene: TRBV7-9
d_gene: TRBD2
CDR3nt: TGTGCCAGCAGCTTTGCGGGGGGCACAGATACGCAGTATTTT
CDR3aa: CASSFAGGTDTQYF

j_gene: TRBJ2-7
abundance: NA
len: 13
v_gene: TRBV29-1
d_gene: TRBD1
CDR3nt: TGCAGCGTTGGTCGACAGGGCGTAAACGAGCAGTACTTC
CDR3aa: CSVGRQGVNEQYF

j_gene: TRBJ2-2
abundance: few
len: 14
v_gene: TRBV5-6
d_gene: NA
CDR3nt: TGTGCCAGCAGCTTGGGGCAGCGGACCGGGGAGCTGTTTTTT
CDR3aa: CASSLGQRTGELFF

j_gene: TRBJ2-7
abundance: NA
len: 15
v_gene: TRBV5-1
d_gene: NA
CDR3nt: TGCGCCAGCAGCCTCACATTACCAGGGCCTTACGAGCAGTACTTC
CDR3aa: CASSLTLPGPYEQYF

j_gene: TRBJ2-2
abundance: NA
len: 14
v_gene: TRBV5-1
d_gene: NA
CDR3nt: TGCGCCAGCAGCCCGACAGAGGTCTCAGGGGAGCTGTTTTTT
CDR3aa: CASSPTEVSGELFF

j_gene: TRBJ1-2
abundance: NA
len: 13
v_gene: TRBV30
d_gene: NA
CDR3nt: TGTGCCTGGAGTGCGAGGGCAAACTATGGCTACACCTTC
CDR3aa: CAWSARANYGYTF

j_gene: TRBJ1-4
abundance: NA
len: 13
v_gene: TRBV30
d_gene: TRBD1
CDR3nt: TGTGCCTCGGAGGGACAGGCTAATGAAAAACTGTTTTTT
CDR3aa: CASEGQANEKLFF

j_gene: TRBJ2-5
abundance: NA
len: 14
v_gene: TRBV7-2
d_gene: TRBD2
CDR3nt: TGTGCCAGCAGCCAGCGGGGGGAGCAAGAGACCCAGTACTTC
CDR3aa: CASSQRGEQETQYF

j_gene: TRBJ2-5
abundance: NA
len: 16
v_gene: TRBV7-9
d_gene: TRBD2
CDR3nt: TGTGCCAGCAGCCCACCTAGCGGGGAAAACCAAGAGACCCAGTACTTC
CDR3aa: CASSPPSGENQETQYF

j_gene: TRBJ2-7
abundance: NA
len: 16
v_gene: TRBV2
d_gene: TRBD2
CDR3nt: TGTGCCAGCAGTGAAGCGCTTCTGGGACTACGATACGAGCAGTACTTC
CDR3aa: CASSEALLGLRYEQYF

j_gene: TRBJ1-2
abundance: once
len: 11
v_gene: TRBV5-6
d_gene: NA
CDR3nt: TGTGCCAGCAGCGATAGGGGTGGCTACACCTTC
CDR3aa: CASSDRGGYTF

j_gene: TRBJ2-7
abundance: NA
len: 15
v_gene: TRBV4-1
d_gene: TRBD2
CDR3nt: TGCGCCAGCAGCCAGGGACTAGCGGGAGCGTACGAGCAGTACTTC
CDR3aa: CASSQGLAGAYEQYF

j_gene: TRBJ1-2
abundance: NA
len: 17
v_gene: TRBV4-3
d_gene: TRBD1
CDR3nt: TGCGCCAGCAGCCAAGATTCCCTCGGTCAGGGGGCCAGCGGCTACACCTTC
CDR3aa: CASSQDSLGQGASGYTF

j_gene: TRBJ1-5
abundance: few
len: 14
v_gene: TRBV28
d_gene: NA
CDR3nt: TGTGCCAGCTTACCCATCCCGTCCGCGCAGCCCCAGCATTTT
CDR3aa: CASLPIPSAQPQHF

j_gene: TRBJ2-1
abundance: NA
len: 15
v_gene: TRBV28
d_gene: NA
CDR3nt: TGTGCCAGCAGCGCAGGTGGCCAGTTCGACAATGAGCAGTTCTTC
CDR3aa: CASSAGGQFDNEQFF

j_gene: TRBJ2-7
abundance: NA
len: 15
v_gene: TRBV28
d_gene: TRBD1
CDR3nt: TGTGCCAGCAGTTTATTGCTACAGGGGCGGTTTGGGCAGTACTTC
CDR3aa: CASSLLLQGRFGQYF

j_gene: TRBJ2-3
abundance: NA
len: 15
v_gene: TRBV30
d_gene: TRBD2
CDR3nt: TGTGCCTGGAGTCCCGGGGGGGCGACCACAGATACGCAGTATTTT
CDR3aa: CAWSPGGATTDTQYF

j_gene: TRBJ1-2
abundance: NA
len: 14
v_gene: TRBV19
d_gene: TRBD1
CDR3nt: TGTGCCAGTAGTATTCAGGGGGGCCTCGGCGGCTACACCTTC
CDR3aa: CASSIQGGLGGYTF